The source of this TCR beta chain is a study of blood T cell repertoires in COVID-19. Study details: PBMCs, B-cell-depleted T cells, or T cells provided the cDNA or gDNA that made up the material.

Here immunoSEQ multiplex PCR was the method, and the copy in TCRdb shows in-frame clones only, minus some. The sample lists about 260,000 clones, around 78% occurring once. The germline gives CDR1 LNHDA, CDR2 SQIVND (reference sequence). The junction had 4 bases not matched to a gene; V was cut back by 2 bases and J by 2 bases. The CDR3 runs to 16 residues. This chain uses TRBV19 with TRBJ2-3, with 10 positions matching TRBD2. The TCR comes from a man in his fifties or sixties who had recovered from COVID-19. Sequencing was performed on peripheral blood. CDR3 residues: CASSIIAGGITDTQYF. In nucleotides, the CDR3 is TGTGCCAGTAGTATAATAGCGGGGGGCATCACAGATACGCAGTATTTT.